Below are 3 T cell receptor beta chains sequenced from a single sample in a study of cytomegalovirus exposure and HLA in healthy donors. A multiplex PCR was run with 60 Vbeta primers and 13 Jbeta primers. Produced via immunoSEQ multiplex PCR; TCRdb's table is partial and in-frame only. This table holds 150,000 to 200,000 clones, around 84% found once. Sequencing was carried out using PBMCs. The receptors originated from a male donor in good health and CMV-seropositive.

The V call is TRBV28, the J call TRBJ2-7, with D uncertain. The CDR3 runs 13 residues. Germline V gene data show CDR1 as MDHEN and CDR2 as SYDVKM. V lost 7 bases, J lost 0 bases, and 10 bases lay in between. The CDR3 loop is CASTTASSYEQYF. The CDR3 DNA sequence: TGTGCCAGCACGACTGCGAGCTCCTACGAGCAGTACTTC.

V is TRBV9 and J is TRBJ2-7, with TRBD1 matching 7 bases. This CDR3 spans 14 amino acids. The J segment lost 2 bases and the V segment lost 2 bases, leaving 4 bases of the junction unmatched. Looked up from germline, CDR1 is SGDLS and CDR2 is YYNGEE. Written as DNA, the CDR3 is TGTGCCAGCAGCGTCGGGACAGTTGCCTACGAGCAGTACTTC. It codes for CASSVGTVAYEQYF.

This clone came up a few times. The genes are TRBV30 and TRBJ1-4; 7 bases line up with TRBD1. Unmatched junction bases numbered 4, after V lost 3 bases and J lost 0 bases. Per the germline V gene, CDR1 is GTSNPN and CDR2 is SVGIG (reference sequence). This CDR3 region has 15 residues. Here the CDR3 DNA reads TGTGCCTGGAGCCGACAGGGTGCAACTAATGAAAAACTGTTTTTT. Translated, it gives CAWSRQGATNEKLFF.